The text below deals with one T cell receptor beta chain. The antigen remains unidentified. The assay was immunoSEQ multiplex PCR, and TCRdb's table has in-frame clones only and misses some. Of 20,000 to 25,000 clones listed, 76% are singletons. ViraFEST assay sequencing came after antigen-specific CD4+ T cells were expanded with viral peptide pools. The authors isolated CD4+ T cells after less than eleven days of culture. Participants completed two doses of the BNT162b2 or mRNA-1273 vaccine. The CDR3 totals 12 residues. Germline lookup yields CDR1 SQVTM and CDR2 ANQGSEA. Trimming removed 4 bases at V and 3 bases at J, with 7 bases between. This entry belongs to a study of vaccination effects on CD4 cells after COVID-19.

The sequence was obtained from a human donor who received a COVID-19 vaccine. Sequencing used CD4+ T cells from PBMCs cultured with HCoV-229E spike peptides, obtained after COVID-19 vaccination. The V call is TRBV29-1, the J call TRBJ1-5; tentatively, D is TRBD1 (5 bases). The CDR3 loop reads CSVGTNNQPQHF. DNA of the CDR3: TGCAGCGTTGGGACAAACAATCAGCCCCAGCATTTT.